The 26 T cell receptor beta chains below all came from one sample that was sequenced in a study of blood T cell repertoires in COVID-19. The repertoire was sequenced with immunoSEQ multiplex PCR; TCRdb's copy has only in-frame clones and lacks some. This table holds approximately 150,000 clones, over 70% found once. The sequenced sample was peripheral blood. These receptors were collected from a woman aged 60 to 75 with acute or convalescent COVID-19.

This clone was found a few times. The rearrangement joins TRBV5-6 to TRBJ2-7; 10 nucleotides align to TRBD1. With V trimmed by 4 bases and J by 5 bases, 9 bases remained unmatched. Germline V lookup: CDR1 SGHDT, CDR2 YYEEEE. The CDR3 spans 15 residues. The CDR3 reads CASSTWDRGYDEQYF. The CDR3 DNA follows: TGTGCCAGCAGCACCTGGGACAGGGGATACGACGAGCAGTACTTC.

This chain joins TRBV27 and TRBJ1-5; the D is unclear. Germline V lookup: CDR1 MNHEY, CDR2 SMNVEV (reference sequence). Trimming took 2 bases from V and 2 from J, leaving 13 bases between them. This CDR3 contains 16 residues. The CDR3 DNA follows: TGTGCCAGCAGTTTAGGAGGGCATATTGGCAATCAGCCCCAGCATTTT. Its protein is CASSLGGHIGNQPQHF.

The genes are TRBV28 and TRBJ1-5; 8 positions match TRBD1. The CDR3 length is 19 residues. V shed 5 bases and J 1 base; nucleotides not matched to a gene: 16. CDR1 and CDR2 from the germline V gene are MDHEN and SYDVKM. CDR3 region: CASSENRWTGSASNQPQHF. CDR3 DNA sequence: TGTGCCAGCAGTGAGAACCGATGGACAGGGTCTGCGAGCAATCAGCCCCAGCATTTT.

The CDR3 DNA is TGTGCCAGCAGCGCGTCAGGTGGTCGGGGCACTGAAGCTTTCTTT. This translates into CASSASGGRGTEAFF. The V and J genes are TRBV7-9 and TRBJ1-1, with D unresolved. V lost 5 bases and J 4 bases, leaving 17 bases between the germline ends. Germline V gives CDR1 SEHNR, CDR2 FQNEAQ (reference sequence). The CDR3 runs to 15 residues. The whole variable domain, remainder taken from reference TRBV7-9 and TRBJ1-1, is DTGVSQNPRHKITKRGQNVTFRCDPISEHNRLYWYRQTLGQGPEFLTYFQNEAQLEKSRLLSDRFSAERPKGSFSTLEIQRTEQGDSAMYLCASSASGGRGTEAFFGQGTRLTVV.

This clone turned up a few times. The J gene is TRBJ2-5, the V gene TRBV4-2; D is undetermined. Germline CDR1 and CDR2: LGHNA and YNFKEQ. V lost 5 bases and J 4 bases, leaving 11 bases between the germline ends. This CDR3 has 13 residues. CDR3 sequence reads: CASSKRLGETQYF. The CDR3 DNA follows: TGTGCCAGCAGCAAACGACTGGGAGAGACCCAGTACTTC.

The chain links TRBV7-9 to TRBJ1-4; 7 bases align to TRBD1. J lost 8 bases, V lost 2 bases, and 2 bases had no gene match. This CDR3 contains 13 residues. The V gene's germline CDR1 is SEHNR and CDR2 FQNEAQ (reference sequence). The DNA of the CDR3 is TGTGCCAGCAGCTTACAGGGACAGGAAAAACTGTTTTTT. Translating gives CASSLQGQEKLFF. Filled out from reference TRBV7-9 and TRBJ1-4, the complete variable domain reads DTGVSQNPRHKITKRGQNVTFRCDPISEHNRLYWYRQTLGQGPEFLTYFQNEAQLEKSRLLSDRFSAERPKGSFSTLEIQRTEQGDSAMYLCASSLQGQEKLFFGSGTQLSVL.

This rearrangement joins TRBV7-8 to TRBJ2-3; 9 nucleotides line up with TRBD1. V gave up 4 bases and J gave up 6 bases; unmatched junction bases: 8. This CDR3 spans 15 amino acids. CDR1 is SGHVS, CDR2 FQNEAQ, per germline. The CDR3 sequence is CASSSGTGRLDTQYF. The CDR3 DNA is TGTGCCAGCAGCTCCGGGACAGGGAGGTTGGATACGCAGTATTTT.

This clone has more than one count but fewer than ten. The chain uses TRBV3-1 (or the pseudogene TRBV3-2) and TRBJ1-6; possibly TRBD1 for D (5 bases). The CDR3 is 17 amino acids. The germline CDR1 and CDR2 sequences are LGHDT and YNNKEL (reference sequence). V lost 3 bases to trimming and J lost 9 bases, with 21 bases between them. CDR3 amino acids: CASSHRLTGTALSPLHF. CDR3 DNA sequence: TGTGCCAGCAGCCACCGATTAACCGGGACTGCCCTTTCACCCCTCCACTTT.

This chain uses TRBV7-8 with TRBJ2-3; D is possibly TRBD2 (5 bases). The CDR3 runs 18 residues. Trimming removed 1 base at V and 2 bases at J, with 19 bases between. The germline V gene encodes CDR1 SGHVS and CDR2 FQNEAQ. The DNA for the CDR3 is TGTGCCAGCAGCTTAGATGTCTATATGGTCGGGAACACAGATACGCAGTATTTT. Protein sequence: CASSLDVYMVGNTDTQYF. The whole variable domain, remainder taken from reference TRBV7-8 and TRBJ2-3, is GAGVSQSPRYKVAKRGQDVALRCDPISGHVSLFWYQQALGQGPEFLTYFQNEAQLDKSGLPSDRFFAERPEGSVSTLKIQRTQQEDSAVYLCASSLDVYMVGNTDTQYFGPGTRLTVL.

This clone was observed a few times. This chain joins TRBV28 and TRBJ2-7, with 9 positions matching TRBD1. V dropped 4 bases and J dropped 2; count of bases not matched to a gene: 21. The length of the CDR3 is 20 residues. Germline V gene sequence: CDR1 MDHEN, CDR2 SYDVKM. CDR3 sequence: CASSSLPTYRGPHTAYEQYF. As DNA, the CDR3 is TGTGCCAGCAGTTCCCTCCCGACTTACAGGGGGCCACACACTGCCTACGAGCAGTACTTC. Filled out from reference TRBV28 and TRBJ2-7, the complete variable domain reads DVKVTQSSRYLVKRTGEKVFLECVQDMDHENMFWYRQDPGLGLRLIYFSYDVKMKEKGDIPEGYSVSREKKERFSLILESASTNQTSMYLCASSSLPTYRGPHTAYEQYFGPGTRLTVT.

The V gene is TRBV7-9, the J gene TRBJ2-1, with D perhaps matching TRBD1 (5 bases). The CDR3 runs 14 residues. Per the germline V gene, CDR1 is SEHNR and CDR2 is FQNEAQ (reference sequence). V was cut by 5 bases and J by 8 bases, with 16 bases left in between. CDR3 DNA: TGTGCCAGCAGCGTGACCGCTCTGGGGCATGAGCAGTTCTTC. Translated, it gives CASSVTALGHEQFF.

This chain connects TRBV7-9 to TRBJ2-1; maybe TRBD1 (5 bases). Germline V gene data show CDR1 as SEHNR and CDR2 as FQNEAQ (reference sequence). There are 13 residues in the CDR3. V lost 10 bases, J lost 2 bases, and 12 bases lay in between. The CDR3 spells CATILGAYNEQFF. The DNA for the CDR3 is TGTGCCACCATCCTAGGGGCCTACAATGAGCAGTTCTTC. The full variable domain, its missing parts supplied by reference TRBV7-9 and TRBJ2-1, is DTGVSQNPRHKITKRGQNVTFRCDPISEHNRLYWYRQTLGQGPEFLTYFQNEAQLEKSRLLSDRFSAERPKGSFSTLEIQRTEQGDSAMYLCATILGAYNEQFFGPGTRLTVL.

CDR3 region: CASSIVGGYNEQFF. The CDR3 DNA follows: TGTGCCTCCAGCATTGTAGGGGGATACAATGAGCAGTTCTTC. The chain joins TRBV6-5 to TRBJ2-1; D is possibly TRBD1 (6 bases). Germline CDR1 is MNHEY and CDR2 is SVGAGI. Trimming shortened V by 11 bases and J by 4 bases, and 18 bases separated the two germline ends. The CDR3 runs 14 residues.

This clone was observed a few times. The genes are TRBV7-8 and TRBJ2-1; 7 nucleotides agree with TRBD2. The V and J ends lost 4 bases and 0 bases, in that order; junction bases with no gene match: 9. The germline V gene encodes CDR1 SGHVS and CDR2 FQNEAQ. This CDR3 is 17 amino acids long. In nucleotides, the CDR3 is TGTGCCAGCAGCTCGAACATTCTAGCGGCCTCCTACAATGAGCAGTTCTTC. Protein sequence: CASSSNILAASYNEQFF.

V is TRBV30 and J is TRBJ1-5; no definite D call. The V gene's germline CDR1 is GTSNPN and CDR2 SVGIG (reference sequence). V was pared by 1 base and J by 4 bases, with 8 bases between. The CDR3 sequence is 13 residues long. DNA of the CDR3: TGTGCCTGGAGTGAGTGGGCTAATCAGCCCCAGCATTTT. Protein: CAWSEWANQPQHF. The variable domain in full, completed from reference TRBV30 and TRBJ1-5, reads SQTIHQWPATLVQPVGSPLSLECTVEGTSNPNLYWYRQAAGRGLQLLFYSVGIGQISSEVPQNLSASRPQDRQFILSSKKLLLSDSGFYLCAWSEWANQPQHFGDGTRLSIL.

The chain couples TRBV14 to TRBJ2-7; TRBD2 agrees at 7 bases. V lost 2 bases, J lost 1 base, and 2 bases stayed unmatched. The germline V gene encodes CDR1 SGHDN and CDR2 FVKESK. The CDR3 runs to 14 residues. This CDR3 reads CASSQLAASYEQYF. In DNA form, the CDR3 reads TGTGCCAGCAGCCAACTAGCGGCTTCCTACGAGCAGTACTTC.

V is TRBV7-3 and J is TRBJ2-1; 7 bases line up with TRBD1. The CDR3 has 12 residues. The germline V gene has CDR1 SGHTA and CDR2 FQGTGA. V dropped 5 bases and J dropped 9; count of bases not matched to a gene: 4. The CDR3 loop is CASSPTGREQFF. The CDR3 region has the DNA TGTGCCAGCAGCCCGACAGGGCGTGAGCAGTTCTTC.

Concerning this clone: The junction shows a germline mismatch at one end, possibly a read error. The rearrangement uses TRBV29-1 and TRBJ2-6; the D is unclear. CDR1 and CDR2 from the germline V gene are SQVTM and ANQGSEA. The length of the CDR3 is 12 residues. The CDR3 DNA is TGTGGTTTGGCCTCTGGGGCCAACGTCCTGACTTTC. This codes for CGLASGANVLTF.

This chain connects TRBV2 to TRBJ2-7; 7 bases map to TRBD1. Germline V gene lookup returns CDR1 SNHLY and CDR2 FYNNEI. With 0 bases clipped from V and 1 base from J, the junction kept 3 bases outside the gene matches. This CDR3 spans 15 amino acids. CDR3 DNA sequence: TGTGCCAGCAGTGAAGCAGGGGGCACTTCCTACGAGCAGTACTTC. Encoded protein: CASSEAGGTSYEQYF.

This chain joins TRBV6-6 and TRBJ2-7, with TRBD2 identical over 13 bases. Germline CDR1 MNHNY, CDR2 SVGAGI (reference sequence). This CDR3 is 17 amino acids long. After removal of 5 bases from V and 4 bases from J, the junction contained 11 bases not matched to a gene. This CDR3 is CASSRSSGLAGVYEQYF. In DNA form, the CDR3 reads TGTGCCAGCAGTCGCTCCTCTGGACTAGCGGGAGTTTACGAGCAGTACTTC.

DNA for the CDR3: TGCAGCGTTGATCGGGGTTCGGGAGAGACCCAGTACTTC. This codes for CSVDRGSGETQYF. The chain employs TRBV29-1 and TRBJ2-5, with D perhaps TRBD2 (5 bases). From germline, CDR1 is SQVTM and CDR2 ANQGSEA. V dropped 3 bases and J dropped 4 bases, with 12 bases sitting between them. CDR3 length: 13 residues. The whole variable domain, filled in from reference TRBV29-1 and TRBJ2-5, reads SAVISQKPSRDICQRGTSLTIQCQVDSQVTMMFWYRQQPGQSLTLIATANQGSEATYESGFVIDKFPISRPNLTFSTLTVSNMSPEDSSIYLCSVDRGSGETQYFGPGTRLLVL.

This clone was recorded once. The J gene is TRBJ1-1, the V gene TRBV27, with 7 positions matching TRBD1. The J segment lost 4 bases and the V segment lost 5 bases, leaving 7 bases of the junction unmatched. CDR3 size: 14 residues. Germline loops: CDR1 MNHEY, CDR2 SMNVEV (reference sequence). CDR3 protein: CASSQQGSITEAFF. CDR3 nucleotide sequence: TGTGCCAGCAGTCAACAGGGGTCGATCACTGAAGCTTTCTTT.

The V call is TRBV10-1, the J call TRBJ2-4, with 10 bases matching TRBD2. V shed 0 bases and J 7 bases; nucleotides not matched to a gene: 0. Per the germline V gene, CDR1 is WNHNN and CDR2 is SYGVQD (reference sequence). The CDR3 extends over 14 amino acids. The DNA of the CDR3 is TGCGCCAGCAGTGAGTCTAGCGGGAGGAACATTCAGTACTTC. Translated, it gives CASSESSGRNIQYF.

This chain connects TRBV19 to TRBJ1-5; tentatively, D is TRBD1 (5 bases). V was trimmed by 7 bases and J by 4 bases, leaving 11 bases between them. The germline CDR1 and CDR2 sequences are LNHDA and SQIVND (reference sequence). This CDR3 is 13 amino acids long. The CDR3 here is CASMGGWNQPQHF. CDR3 bases: TGTGCCAGTATGGGGGGTTGGAATCAGCCCCAGCATTTT.

The table lists this clone with a count of one. The V call is TRBV2, the J call TRBJ2-2, with a tentative D call TRBD1 (6 bases). The germline gives CDR1 SNHLY, CDR2 FYNNEI. The CDR3 length is 15 residues. Trimming removed 5 bases at V and 6 bases at J, with 16 bases between. The CDR3 protein is CASSYDRFDAGELFF. The DNA of the CDR3 is TGTGCCAGCAGTTATGACAGGTTCGACGCCGGGGAGCTGTTTTTT.

V gene TRBV19 combines with J gene TRBJ2-7; TRBD1 might be the D (6 bases). Germline lookup yields CDR1 LNHDA and CDR2 SQIVND (reference sequence). CDR3 length: 15 amino acids. V lost 3 bases and J lost 5, with 17 bases in between. The CDR3 spells CASSILAGVHDEQYF. The CDR3 DNA reads as TGTGCCAGTAGTATCCTGGCAGGGGTACACGACGAGCAGTACTTC.